Listed below are T cell receptor beta chains from one sample, sequenced in a study of T cell responses to AZD1222 COVID-19 vaccine. Data came from immunoSEQ multiplex PCR; TCRdb stores just in-frame clones and leaves some out. The sample yields around 94,000 clones, less than 90% seen once. Sequencing used peripheral blood, obtained on day 0 of AZD1222 vaccination. All receptors derive from an adult in good health. CDR3s include the opening cysteine and the closing phenylalanine or tryptophan. Each record gives: D gene, V gene, J gene, CDR3 protein. D genes are given only for firm matches.

d_call: TRBD1; v_call: TRBV3-1/TRBV3-2; j_call: TRBJ1-2; cdr3_aa: CASSQGTGEGYGYTF
d_call: TRBD2; v_call: TRBV6-1; j_call: TRBJ2-2; cdr3_aa: CASSEGSGGSEELFF
d_call: -; v_call: TRBV14; j_call: TRBJ1-1; cdr3_aa: CASSQISEGWIVEAFF
d_call: -; v_call: TRBV12-3/TRBV12-4; j_call: TRBJ1-1; cdr3_aa: CASNMDRNTEAFF
d_call: TRBD1; v_call: TRBV5-4; j_call: TRBJ1-2; cdr3_aa: CASSFPGQGAYGYTF
d_call: -; v_call: TRBV14; j_call: TRBJ1-4; cdr3_aa: CASSQDRRASEKLFF
d_call: -; v_call: TRBV2; j_call: TRBJ2-3; cdr3_aa: CASSGIYVSTDTQYF
d_call: -; v_call: TRBV10-2; j_call: TRBJ1-1; cdr3_aa: CASSESLRNTEAFF
d_call: -; v_call: TRBV7-2; j_call: TRBJ1-2; cdr3_aa: CASSQQQTSNYGYTF
d_call: -; v_call: TRBV20-1; j_call: TRBJ1-1; cdr3_aa: CSASRQKNTEAFF
d_call: -; v_call: TRBV6-2/TRBV6-3; j_call: TRBJ2-7; cdr3_aa: CASSHNSLRGQYF